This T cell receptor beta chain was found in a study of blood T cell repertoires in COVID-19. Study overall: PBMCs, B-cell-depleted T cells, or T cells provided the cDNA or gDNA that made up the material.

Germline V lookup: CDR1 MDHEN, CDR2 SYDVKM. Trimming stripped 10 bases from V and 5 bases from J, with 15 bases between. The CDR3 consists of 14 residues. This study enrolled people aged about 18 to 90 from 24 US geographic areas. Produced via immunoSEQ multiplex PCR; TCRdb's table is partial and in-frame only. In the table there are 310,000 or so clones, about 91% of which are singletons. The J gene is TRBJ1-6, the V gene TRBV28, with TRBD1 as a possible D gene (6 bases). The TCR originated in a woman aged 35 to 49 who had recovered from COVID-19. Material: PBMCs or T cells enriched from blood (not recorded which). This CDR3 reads CATGAGGDNSPLHF. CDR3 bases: TGTGCCACGGGGGCGGGGGGCGATAATTCACCCCTCCACTTT.